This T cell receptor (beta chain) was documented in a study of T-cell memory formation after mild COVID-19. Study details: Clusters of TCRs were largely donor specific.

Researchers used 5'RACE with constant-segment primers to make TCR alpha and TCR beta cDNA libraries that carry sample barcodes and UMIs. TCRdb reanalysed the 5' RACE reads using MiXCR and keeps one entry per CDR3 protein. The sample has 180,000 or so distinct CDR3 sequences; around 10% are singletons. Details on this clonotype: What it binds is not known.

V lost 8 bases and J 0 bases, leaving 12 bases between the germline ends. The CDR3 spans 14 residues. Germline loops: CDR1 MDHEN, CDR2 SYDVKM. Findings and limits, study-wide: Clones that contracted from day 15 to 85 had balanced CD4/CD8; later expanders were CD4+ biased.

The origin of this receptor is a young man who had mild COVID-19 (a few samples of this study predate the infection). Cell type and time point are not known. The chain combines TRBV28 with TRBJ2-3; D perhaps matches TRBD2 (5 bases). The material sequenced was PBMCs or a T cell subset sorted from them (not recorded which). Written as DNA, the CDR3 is TGTGCCAGCGGGAGCGGTGCTAGCACAGATACGCAGTATTTT. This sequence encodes CASGSGASTDTQYF.